A selection of T cell receptor beta chains follows, all from one sample in a study of blood T cell repertoires in COVID-19. The table came from immunoSEQ multiplex PCR; TCRdb's copy has only in-frame clones and leaves some out. The table records approximately 300,000 clones, around 90% of them present only once. Sequenced material: peripheral blood. The receptor source for this set is a young woman with COVID-19, enrolled during active disease. Each CDR3 is given with its conserved first and last residue. D genes are given only for firm matches. Clone size is shown for a subset of rows, as once, few, many or a class of expanded clone.

d_gene,j_gene,abundance,v_gene,CDR3nt,CDR3aa
TRBD1,TRBJ1-2,-,TRBV7-2,TGTGCCAGCAGCCACAAGAGACCGGGACAGGGGGAGGTTAACTATGGCTACACCTTC,CASSHKRPGQGEVNYGYTF
TRBD2,TRBJ2-2,-,TRBV11-2,TGTGCCAGCAGCCCGCGGACTAGCGGGCTTACCGGGGAGCTGTTTTTT,CASSPRTSGLTGELFF
-,TRBJ1-1,-,TRBV20-1,TGCAGTGCTAGACCGGGGATTCGGGCTTTCTTT,CSARPGIRAFF
TRBD1,TRBJ1-5,-,TRBV3-1/TRBV3-2,TGTGCCAGCAGCCACGAAAAGAGGACAGGCCTCGGATGGGCCCAGCATTTT,CASSHEKRTGLGWAQHF
-,TRBJ1-1,-,TRBV5-1,TGCGCCAGCAGCCCAAACACGAACACTGAAGCTTTCTTT,CASSPNTNTEAFF
TRBD1,TRBJ2-2,-,TRBV6-5,TGTGCCAGCAGCCGCGACAGGGACGCCGGGGAGCTGTTTTTT,CASSRDRDAGELFF
-,TRBJ1-6,-,TRBV2,TGTGCCAGCAGGGCGGACAGATCTCCCCTCCACTTT,CASRADRSPLHF
-,TRBJ2-7,-,TRBV7-9,TGTGCCAGCAGCTCGGGTCTTTACTACGAGCAGTACTTC,CASSSGLYYEQYF
-,TRBJ1-4,once,TRBV5-8,TGTGCCAGCAGCTTGGGGGGGCGCGGTGAAAAACTGTTTTTT,CASSLGGRGEKLFF
TRBD2,TRBJ2-7,-,TRBV4-3,TGCGCCAGCAGCCAAGATTTAACTAGCGGGGAATACGAGCAGTACTTC,CASSQDLTSGEYEQYF
-,TRBJ1-1,-,TRBV3-1/TRBV3-2,TGTGCCAGCAGCCCTACTGAGGGCACTGAAGCTTTCTTT,CASSPTEGTEAFF
-,TRBJ2-1,-,TRBV29-1,TGCAGCGTGGGGGCTGTTGAGCAGTTCTTC,CSVGAVEQFF
TRBD1,TRBJ2-7,-,TRBV2,TGTGCCAGCAGTTTAGGACAGGACGTCTCCTACGAGCAGTACTTC,CASSLGQDVSYEQYF
TRBD2,TRBJ2-5,-,TRBV10-3,TGTGCCATCAGTGTAGGCGGGAGGATGGAGACCCAGTACTTC,CAISVGGRMETQYF
TRBD1,TRBJ1-2,-,TRBV27,TGTGCCAGCAGTTCCCATGGGACAGGGTATGGCTACACCTTC,CASSSHGTGYGYTF
-,TRBJ2-6,-,TRBV5-1,TGCGCCAGCAGCTTGGCTAGTAGTGCCAACGTCCTGACTTTC,CASSLASSANVLTF
TRBD2,TRBJ2-4,-,TRBV4-2,TGTGCCAGCAGCCAAGACAGGGTGAGGACTAGCGGGAGGGCGGACATTCAGTACTTC,CASSQDRVRTSGRADIQYF
-,TRBJ1-4,-,TRBV7-9,TGTGCCAGCAGCTTAGGCGGGGCTAATGAAAAACTGTTTTTT,CASSLGGANEKLFF
-,TRBJ2-7,-,TRBV28,TGTGCCAGCAGTTTCTTGACGGGATGGGGTAGCGAGCAGTACTTC,CASSFLTGWGSEQYF
-,TRBJ1-2,-,TRBV6-5,TGTGCCAGCAGTTACCAGGATTCACCGTACTATGGCTACACCTTC,CASSYQDSPYYGYTF
TRBD2,TRBJ2-1,-,TRBV5-1,TGCGCCAGCAGTTGGGGGCTAGCGGGGTTACCAAATCTCTACAATGAGCAGTTCTTC,CASSWGLAGLPNLYNEQFF
-,TRBJ1-1,-,TRBV7-3,TGTGCCAGCAGCTCGTCAGGGAACACTGAAGCTTTCTTT,CASSSSGNTEAFF
-,TRBJ1-2,-,TRBV27,TGTGCCAGCAGTTCGGGAGGGGCGCCATTACCTGGCTACACCTTC,CASSSGGAPLPGYTF
-,TRBJ2-5,-,TRBV12-3/TRBV12-4,TGTGCCAGCAGGGAGGGAGAGACCCAGTACTTC,CASREGETQYF
-,TRBJ1-6,-,TRBV2,TGTGCCAGCAGTCAGGGAGGGAGGTCACCCCTCCACTTT,CASSQGGRSPLHF